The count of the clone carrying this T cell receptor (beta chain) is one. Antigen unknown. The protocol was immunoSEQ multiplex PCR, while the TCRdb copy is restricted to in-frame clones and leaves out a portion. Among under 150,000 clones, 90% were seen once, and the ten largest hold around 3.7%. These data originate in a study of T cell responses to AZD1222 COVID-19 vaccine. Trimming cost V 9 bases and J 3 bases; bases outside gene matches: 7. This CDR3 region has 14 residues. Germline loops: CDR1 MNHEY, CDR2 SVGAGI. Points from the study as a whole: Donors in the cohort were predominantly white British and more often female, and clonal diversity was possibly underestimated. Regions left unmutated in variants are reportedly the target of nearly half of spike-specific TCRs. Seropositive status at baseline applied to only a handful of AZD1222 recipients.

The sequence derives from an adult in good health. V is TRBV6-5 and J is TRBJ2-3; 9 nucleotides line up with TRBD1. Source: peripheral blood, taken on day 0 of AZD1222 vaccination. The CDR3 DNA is TGTGCCAGTCAAGAGGACAGGGGAACAGATACGCAGTATTTT. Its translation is CASQEDRGTDTQYF.